The 30 T cell receptor beta chains reported below all come from one sample, sequenced in a study of Graves' ophthalmopathy and Graves' hyperthyroidism. RNA transcripts yielded amplified TCR beta CDR3 regions. The authors performed first-round RT-PCR with HTBI primers and then a second-round multiplex PCR. TCRdb analysed the multiplex PCR reads with MiXCR anew, one entry per CDR3 protein. The sample has over a million distinct CDR3 sequences; around a third are singletons. The sequenced sample was peripheral blood or thyroid tissue (not recorded which). Receptors originate from an adult man with Graves' hyperthyroidism.

The chain couples TRBV19 to TRBJ2-2, with D tentatively TRBD2 (6 bases). The germline V gene has CDR1 LNHDA and CDR2 SQIVND (reference sequence). Deletions cut 6 bases from V and 10 bases from J, with 18 bases between. This CDR3 is 14 amino acids long. Written as DNA, the CDR3 is TGTGCCAGTAGGTTACTAGCAGGATATCCGGAGCTGTTTTTT. It codes for CASRLLAGYPELFF.

This clonotype was observed at least ten times. V gene TRBV29-1 combines with J gene TRBJ1-3; unclear D gene. The CDR3 consists of 14 residues. Germline assignment: CDR1 SQVTM and CDR2 ANQGSEA. V lost 3 bases, J lost 4 bases, and 13 bases lay in between. The CDR3 sequence is CSVESGSSGNTIYF. CDR3 coding DNA: TGCAGCGTTGAGTCCGGATCCTCGGGAAACACCATATATTTT.

This clonotype has ten or more counts. The chain joins TRBV9 to TRBJ2-7; D remains unclear. Trimming stripped 0 bases from V and 7 bases from J, with 11 bases between. Per the germline V gene, CDR1 is SGDLS and CDR2 is YYNGEE. This CDR3 spans 13 amino acids. CDR3 in amino acids: CASSVARFGEQYF. The CDR3 DNA reads TGTGCCAGCAGCGTAGCCAGATTTGGGGAGCAGTACTTC. The variable domain in full, completed from reference TRBV9 and TRBJ2-7, reads DSGVTQTPKHLITATGQRVTLRCSPRSGDLSVYWYQQSLDQGLQFLIQYYNGEERAKGNILERFSAQQFPDLHSELNLSSLELGDSALYFCASSVARFGEQYFGPGTRLTVT.

This clonotype was seen repeatedly, ten times or more. The chain carries TRBV12-3 or TRBV12-4 and TRBJ1-2, with a tentative D call TRBD1 (5 bases). This CDR3 is 14 amino acids long. Trimming removed 3 bases at V and 5 bases at J, with 13 bases between. The CDR3 sequence is CASSFSRGGYGYTF. CDR3 coding DNA: TGTGCCAGCAGTTTCTCACGCGGGGGGTATGGCTACACCTTC.

This chain links TRBV2 with TRBJ2-5; 9 nucleotides match TRBD2. The trim removed 1 base at V and 4 bases at J, leaving 16 bases unmatched. Germline V lookup: CDR1 SNHLY, CDR2 FYNNEI. CDR3 length: 19 residues. CDR3: CASSEGASGVSVRRETQYF. CDR3 sequence (DNA): TGTGCCAGCAGTGAAGGGGCTAGCGGGGTATCGGTGAGGCGAGAGACCCAGTACTTC.

This clonotype was observed a few times. The chain employs TRBV25-1 and TRBJ2-6; 7 positions match TRBD1. Looked up from germline, CDR1 is MGHDK and CDR2 is SYGVNS. J gave up 4 bases and V 6 bases, and 9 bases lay outside the gene matches. The CDR3 is made up of 16 amino acids. Written as DNA, the CDR3 is TGTGCCAGCAGCGTACAGGGGTTATCCGGGGCCAACGTCCTGACTTTC. Translated, it gives CASSVQGLSGANVLTF.

This clonotype appeared a few times. The CDR3 bases are TGCGCCAGCAGCCAAGAAAGCAGGGGATGGCCCCAGCATTTT. Translated, it gives CASSQESRGWPQHF. The gene calls are TRBV4-3 and TRBJ1-5; TRBD1 might be the D (6 bases). Germline V gene data show CDR1 as LGHNA and CDR2 as YSLEER. The CDR3 extends over 14 amino acids. V lost 0 bases and J lost 9, with 12 bases in between.

This clonotype was observed at least ten times. V usage is TRBV25-1 and J usage is TRBJ2-7, with 12 bases identical to TRBD2. J was trimmed by 3 bases and V by 9 bases; bases with no gene match: 18. The germline V gene has CDR1 MGHDK and CDR2 SYGVNS. This CDR3 comprises 18 residues. The CDR3 region is CASVPRLAGVRALYEQYF. Here the CDR3 DNA reads TGTGCCAGTGTACCACGACTAGCGGGAGTAAGGGCCCTCTACGAGCAGTACTTC.

The chain has TRBV14 and TRBJ2-1; 16 nucleotides align to TRBD2. Germline V CDR1 and CDR2: SGHDN, FVKESK. V shed 4 bases and J 8 bases; nucleotides not matched to a gene: 2. The CDR3 runs 15 residues. CDR3 loop: CASSPGLAGGYEQFF. The CDR3 region has the DNA TGTGCCAGCAGCCCGGGACTAGCGGGAGGGTATGAGCAGTTCTTC.

V and J are TRBV10-3 and TRBJ1-1; 10 positions match TRBD1. Per the germline V gene, CDR1 is ENHRY and CDR2 is SYGVKD. CDR3 length equals 15 residues. Unmatched junction bases numbered 1, after V lost 3 bases and J lost 0 bases. DNA of the CDR3: TGTGCCATCAGTGACGGGACAGGGGTGAACACTGAAGCTTTCTTT. It yields the protein CAISDGTGVNTEAFF.

In its sample, this clonotype was seen many times. This chain uses TRBV20-1 with TRBJ1-1; perhaps TRBD1 as D (5 bases). The germline gives CDR1 DFQATT, CDR2 SNEGSKA (reference sequence). The CDR3 has 11 residues. The CDR3 sequence is CKQDKNTEAFF. In DNA form, the CDR3 reads TGCAAGCAGGACAAGAACACTGAAGCTTTCTTT.

On this clonotype itself: At one boundary the junction diverges from the germline segment, which might be a read error. The chain carries TRBV7-9 and TRBJ2-2, with 10 bases identical to TRBD1. The CDR3 runs 14 residues. Germline V gene sequence: CDR1 SEHNR, CDR2 FQNEAQ (reference sequence). The CDR3: CASSQGQGAGELFF. The CDR3 DNA reads as TGCGCCAGCAGCCAAGGACAGGGGGCCGGGGAGCTGTTTTTT.

Ten or more counts support this clonotype. The V and J genes are TRBV19 and TRBJ1-6; D gene ambiguous. Germline CDR1 and CDR2: LNHDA and SQIVND (reference sequence). With 8 bases removed from V and 12 bases from J, the gap between germline ends came to 17 bases. The CDR3 has 13 residues. CDR3 residues: CASSIDEAGPLHF. The CDR3 DNA sequence: TGTGCCAGTTCAATCGACGAGGCGGGACCCCTCCACTTT.

This clonotype was recorded many times. This chain connects TRBV7-9 to TRBJ1-2; D possibly corresponds to TRBD1 (5 bases). V was clipped by 0 bases and J by 5 bases, with 13 bases between them. The V gene's germline CDR1 is SEHNR and CDR2 FQNEAQ (reference sequence). The CDR3 extends over 15 amino acids. CDR3 nucleotide sequence: TGTGCCAGCAGCTTAGCGCGGTCAGGGACGTATGGCTACACCTTC. Residues: CASSLARSGTYGYTF.

A note on this clonotype: Since a much larger clone is just one base distant, this may be a read error. The chain combines TRBV29-1 with TRBJ1-1; 7 nucleotides agree with TRBD1. This CDR3 is built from 14 residues. Per germline, CDR1 SQVTM and CDR2 ANQGSEA. J gave up 3 bases and V 5 bases, and 9 bases lay outside the gene matches. The CDR3 spells CSVMTGFRYTEAFF. The CDR3 coding sequence is TGCAGCGTTATGACAGGGTTTCGGTACACTGAAGCTTTCTTT.

This clonotype has a single count. This chain joins TRBV5-1 and TRBJ2-2; 8 nucleotides align to TRBD1. After removal of 4 bases from V and 7 bases from J, the junction contained 12 bases not matched to a gene. Looked up from germline, CDR1 is SGHRS and CDR2 is YFSETQ. CDR3 length equals 16 residues. The CDR3 nucleotides read TGCGCCAGCAGCCAATCGGACAGGGACGGTAGCGGGGAGCTGTTTTTT. It yields the protein CASSQSDRDGSGELFF.

This clonotype has at least ten counts. The chain couples TRBV4-1 to TRBJ1-5; unclear D gene. This CDR3 is built from 15 residues. Trimming shortened V by 0 bases and J by 9 bases, and 15 bases separated the two germline ends. The V gene's germline CDR1 is MGHRA and CDR2 YSYEKL. The CDR3 is CASSQDWRDSLPQHF. The CDR3 nucleotides are TGCGCCAGCAGCCAAGACTGGAGGGATTCTCTGCCCCAGCATTTT.

Ten or more counts support this clonotype. The genes are TRBV19 and TRBJ2-2; 11 positions agree with TRBD1. The V gene end was trimmed by 6 bases and the J gene end by 1 base; junction bases not matched to a gene: 4. Germline loops: CDR1 LNHDA, CDR2 SQIVND (reference sequence). The length of the CDR3 is 16 residues. CDR3 in amino acids: CASRDRGRGNTGELFF. Written as DNA, the CDR3 is TGTGCCAGTAGGGACAGGGGGCGCGGGAACACCGGGGAGCTGTTTTTT.

This clonotype was seen many times. The chain links TRBV29-1 to TRBJ2-7; 9 bases fit TRBD2. The junction had 3 bases not matched to a gene; V was cut back by 4 bases and J by 2 bases. This CDR3 is built from 13 residues. Germline V gene sequence: CDR1 SQVTM, CDR2 ANQGSEA. The DNA for the CDR3 is TGCAGCGTTGCGACTAGCGGCGCCTACGAGCAGTACTTC. Its translation: CSVATSGAYEQYF.

The chain links TRBV7-9 to TRBJ1-3; D gene uncertain. Trimming stripped 2 bases from V and 0 bases from J, with 20 bases between. The length of the CDR3 is 19 residues. In germline, CDR1 is SEHNR, CDR2 FQNEAQ (reference sequence). Written as DNA, the CDR3 is TGTGCCAGCAGCTTAACGTTTAAGGCAACTGTCTACTCTGGAAACACCATATATTTT. Translating gives CASSLTFKATVYSGNTIYF. Looking up the rest from reference TRBV7-9 and TRBJ1-3 gives the full variable domain: DTGVSQNPRHKITKRGQNVTFRCDPISEHNRLYWYRQTLGQGPEFLTYFQNEAQLEKSRLLSDRFSAERPKGSFSTLEIQRTEQGDSAMYLCASSLTFKATVYSGNTIYFGEGSWLTVV.

This clonotype showed up just once. The chain recombines TRBV15 with TRBJ2-7, with TRBD2 as a possible D gene (7 bases). Trimming shortened V by 6 bases and J by 6 bases, and 18 bases separated the two germline ends. This CDR3 has 14 residues. In germline, CDR1 is LNHNV, CDR2 YYDKDF (reference sequence). The DNA for the CDR3 is TGTGCCACCAGGCAGGAGGGGGGGTCGGGCGAGCAGTACTTC. Protein: CATRQEGGSGEQYF.

This clonotype was seen only a few times. The chain carries TRBV19 and TRBJ2-7; D gene unclear. The CDR3 contains 14 residues. CDR1 and CDR2 (germline): LNHDA, SQIVND (reference sequence). With 1 base removed from V and 1 base from J, the gap between germline ends came to 8 bases. Here the CDR3 DNA reads TGTGCCAGTAGTATAGGTCGGCAGTCCTACGAGCAGTACTTC. Protein: CASSIGRQSYEQYF. Supplemented by reference TRBV19 and TRBJ2-7, the full variable domain reads DGGITQSPKYLFRKEGQNVTLSCEQNLNHDAMYWYRQDPGQGLRLIYYSQIVNDFQKGDIAEGYSVSREKKESFPLTVTSAQKNPTAFYLCASSIGRQSYEQYFGPGTRLTVT.

CDR3 DNA sequence: TGTGCCAGCAGCTTAGGAGGCAGACACAATGAGCAGTTCTTC. Translating gives CASSLGGRHNEQFF. This sequence joins TRBV7-2 and TRBJ2-1; no clear D gene. The CDR3 has 14 residues. V was pared by 1 base and J by 5 bases, with 9 bases between. CDR1 is SGHTA, CDR2 FQGNSA, per germline.

V is TRBV2 and J is TRBJ2-7; D unclear. CDR1 is SNHLY, CDR2 FYNNEI, per germline. V was cut by 3 bases and J by 6 bases, with 6 bases left in between. CDR3 size: 11 residues. In DNA, the CDR3 is TGTGCCAGCAGTGACCTTGTCGAGCAGTACTTC. Translated: CASSDLVEQYF.

This clonotype was detected only a few times. CDR3 amino acids: CASSPRSGGIYEQYF. For the CDR3, the DNA is TGTGCCAGCAGCCCCAGGAGCGGGGGGATCTACGAGCAGTACTTC. The J gene is TRBJ2-7, the V gene TRBV2; 9 bases are a match to TRBD2. The CDR3 has 15 residues. J gave up 3 bases and V 6 bases, and 9 bases lay outside the gene matches. CDR1 is SNHLY and CDR2 is FYNNEI in the germline V gene.

This chain links TRBV6-5 with TRBJ2-5; TRBD2 agrees at 8 bases. The CDR3 length is 16 residues. Germline lookup yields CDR1 MNHEY and CDR2 SVGAGI. With V trimmed by 4 bases and J by 5 bases, 12 bases remained unmatched. Here the CDR3 reads CASSSWTTGGVETQYF. The CDR3 nucleotides read TGTGCCAGCAGTTCCTGGACCACGGGGGGGGTGGAGACCCAGTACTTC.

The rearrangement links TRBV11-2 to TRBJ2-3; 8 nucleotides agree with TRBD2. With 5 bases clipped from V and 0 bases from J, the junction kept 7 bases outside the gene matches. The CDR3 contains 16 residues. The germline CDR1 and CDR2 sequences are SGHAT and FQNNGV. The CDR3 here is CASSRGLALSTDTQYF. CDR3 in DNA: TGTGCCAGCAGCCGAGGACTAGCACTTAGCACAGATACGCAGTATTTT. Looking up the rest from reference TRBV11-2 and TRBJ2-3 gives the full variable domain: EAGVAQSPRYKIIEKRQSVAFWCNPISGHATLYWYQQILGQGPKLLIQFQNNGVVDDSQLPKDRFSAERLKGVDSTLKIQPAKLEDSAVYLCASSRGLALSTDTQYFGPGTRLTVL.

The gene calls are TRBV25-1 and TRBJ1-6; D is uncertain. Trimming cost V 5 bases and J 10 bases, with 15 bases left between them. This CDR3 has 14 amino acids. Germline loops: CDR1 MGHDK, CDR2 SYGVNS. The DNA of the CDR3 is TGTGCCAGCAGTCACGGACGGGAGGACTCACCCCTCCACTTT. Its protein product is CASSHGREDSPLHF. The complete variable domain, with remaining parts taken from reference TRBV25-1 and TRBJ1-6, reads EADIYQTPRYLVIGTGKKITLECSQTMGHDKMYWYQQDPGMELHLIHYSYGVNSTEKGDLSSESTVSRIRTEHFPLTLESARPSHTSQYLCASSHGREDSPLHFGNGTRLTVT.

This clonotype occurred a few times. The chain combines TRBV15 with TRBJ1-5, with 7 bases identical to TRBD1. Per the germline V gene, CDR1 is LNHNV and CDR2 is YYDKDF (reference sequence). With V trimmed by 0 bases and J by 6 bases, 11 bases remained unmatched. The CDR3 runs 17 residues. The CDR3 bases are TGTGCCACCAGCAGAGACCCGCTATGGACAGGCATTCAGCCCCAGCATTTT. Its translation is CATSRDPLWTGIQPQHF.

In its sample, this clonotype was seen many times. This chain links TRBV7-6 with TRBJ2-5; D is unclear. The CDR3 contains 13 residues. CDR1 SGHVS and CDR2 FNYEAQ come from the germline V gene. V was trimmed by 3 bases and J by 0 bases, leaving 5 bases between them. The CDR3 protein is CASSFPDQETQYF. The CDR3 region has the DNA TGTGCCAGCAGCTTCCCAGACCAAGAGACCCAGTACTTC.